Shown below are 29 T cell receptor beta chains from a single sample sequenced in a study of blood T cell repertoires in COVID-19. TCRdb keeps only in-frame clones here, not all; method: immunoSEQ multiplex PCR. The sample includes some 120,000 clones, approximately 82% of them seen just once. The specimen sequenced was peripheral blood. The receptors were gathered from a man aged 70-80 years with active or convalescent COVID-19.

The chain employs TRBV11-3 and TRBJ2-1; TRBD2 matches at 8 bases. CDR1 is SGHNT, CDR2 YENEEA, per germline. V was pared by 3 bases and J by 3 bases, with 7 bases of the junction left unmatched. The CDR3 contains 16 residues. The CDR3, as DNA: TGTGCCAGCAGCTTGGGCTCTAGCGGGTTCTACAATGAGCAGTTCTTC. Amino acid sequence: CASSLGSSGFYNEQFF.

The chain is built from TRBV15 and TRBJ1-3; no clear D. CDR3 length: 14 amino acids. In germline, CDR1 is LNHNV, CDR2 YYDKDF (reference sequence). V was cut by 1 base and J by 1 base, with 5 bases left in between. This CDR3 reads CATSRGGSGNTIYF. CDR3 nucleotide sequence: TGTGCCACCAGCAGAGGAGGGTCTGGAAACACCATATATTTT.

This clone showed up just once. The rearrangement joins TRBV5-1 to TRBJ1-1; a weak D match, TRBD1 (6 bases). Germline V gives CDR1 SGHRS, CDR2 YFSETQ. Trimming removed 2 bases from V and 1 base from J, with 9 bases in between. This CDR3 contains 14 residues. The CDR3 coding sequence is TGCGCCAGCAGCTTCCAGACAGGGAACACTGAAGCTTTCTTT. It specifies CASSFQTGNTEAFF.

This clone was found a few times. This chain links TRBV3-1 (or the pseudogene TRBV3-2) with TRBJ2-2, with D tentatively TRBD2 (6 bases). This CDR3 has 15 amino acids. The V and J ends lost 7 bases and 5 bases respectively, with 17 bases between them. Germline lookup yields CDR1 LGHDT and CDR2 YNNKEL (reference sequence). As DNA, the CDR3 is TGTGCCAGCACAGACCTTTCCGGGACTACCGGGGAGCTGTTTTTT. This sequence encodes CASTDLSGTTGELFF.

DNA for the CDR3: TGTGCCAGCAGCTCGGGGACTAGATCCACAGATACGCAGTATTTT. Translation: CASSSGTRSTDTQYF. The chain joins TRBV5-4 to TRBJ2-3; 8 nucleotides agree with TRBD2. The germline gives CDR1 SGHNT, CDR2 YYREEE (reference sequence). This CDR3 is built from 15 residues. After removal of 3 bases from V and 2 bases from J, the junction contained 5 bases not matched to a gene.

This clone came up a few times. The genes are TRBV2 and TRBJ1-1, with a weak D call TRBD1 (6 bases). This CDR3 has 17 residues. V was cut by 8 bases and J by 0 bases, with 22 bases left in between. CDR1 is SNHLY, CDR2 FYNNEI, per germline. CDR3 sequence (DNA): TGTGCCAGCGGCACGGACAGCTACAACAGAATGAACACTGAAGCTTTCTTT. It translates to CASGTDSYNRMNTEAFF. The full variable domain, with the rest looked up from reference TRBV2 and TRBJ1-1, is EPEVTQTPSHQVTQMGQEVILRCVPISNHLYFYWYRQILGQKVEFLVSFYNNEISEKSEIFDDQFSVERPDGSNFTLKIRSTKLEDSAMYFCASGTDSYNRMNTEAFFGQGTRLTVV.

The chain carries TRBV2 and TRBJ1-5; TRBD1 matches at 7 bases. V lost 7 bases and J lost 1; bases outside the gene matches: 4. CDR3 length: 14 residues. CDR1 is SNHLY, CDR2 FYNNEI, per germline. DNA of the CDR3: TGTGCCAGCAACCAACAGGGGAGCAATCAGCCCCAGCATTTT. It codes for CASNQQGSNQPQHF.

The J gene is TRBJ2-5, the V gene TRBV9; TRBD2 matches at 11 bases. The CDR3 has 15 amino acids. CDR1 and CDR2 (germline): SGDLS, YYNGEE. Trimming at V came to 2 bases and at J to 5 bases, leaving 5 bases not matched to a gene. The CDR3 DNA sequence: TGTGCCAGCAGCGTTAGCGGGAGGGGTCGGGAGACCCAGTACTTC. This translates into CASSVSGRGRETQYF.

Only one count was recorded for this clone. The chain combines TRBV15 with TRBJ1-1; TRBD1 is a possible D gene (6 bases). Looked up from germline, CDR1 is LNHNV and CDR2 is YYDKDF (reference sequence). The CDR3 runs to 14 residues. V was pared by 2 bases and J by 1 base, with 8 bases between. The CDR3 loop is CATSRSRGNTEAFF. DNA of the CDR3: TGTGCCACCAGCAGATCCAGGGGGAACACTGAAGCTTTCTTT.

The chain has TRBV28 and TRBJ2-2; D is unresolved. V lost 2 bases, J lost 11 bases, and 15 bases lay in between. Germline V gene sequence: CDR1 MDHEN, CDR2 SYDVKM. The CDR3 runs 14 residues. The CDR3: CASSLRGPPGELFF. CDR3 nucleotides: TGTGCCAGCAGTTTAAGAGGCCCCCCTGGTGAGCTGTTTTTT.

The chain has TRBV11-3 and TRBJ2-1; 9 nucleotides line up with TRBD1. The CDR3 runs to 14 residues. Trimming at V came to 3 bases and at J to 9 bases, leaving 6 bases not matched to a gene. Germline CDR1 is SGHNT and CDR2 is YENEEA. Here the CDR3 reads CASSFGQGSGEQFF. CDR3 in DNA: TGTGCCAGCAGCTTTGGACAGGGGTCCGGTGAGCAGTTCTTC.

The chain combines TRBV7-3 with TRBJ2-2, with TRBD2 identical over 7 bases. Per the germline V gene, CDR1 is SGHTA and CDR2 is FQGTGA. The junction had 3 bases not matched to a gene; V was cut back by 5 bases and J by 6 bases. The CDR3 sequence is 13 residues long. This chain's CDR3 is CASSSGLAGELFF. The CDR3 DNA reads TGTGCCAGCAGCAGCGGACTAGCCGGGGAGCTGTTTTTT. Based on the CDR3 plus reference TRBV7-3 and TRBJ2-2, the full variable domain is GAGVSQTPSNKVTEKGKYVELRCDPISGHTALYWYRQSLGQGPEFLIYFQGTGAADDSGLPNDRFFAVRPEGSVSTLKIQRTERGDSAVYLCASSSGLAGELFFGEGSRLTVL.

There are a few counts of this clone. The chain joins TRBV30 to TRBJ1-1; tentative D call: TRBD1 (5 bases). The V gene's germline CDR1 is GTSNPN and CDR2 SVGIG (reference sequence). This CDR3 is 14 amino acids long. V lost 2 bases to trimming and J lost 5 bases, with 15 bases between them. CDR3 amino acids: CAWSKVRVGTEAFF. Here the CDR3 DNA reads TGTGCCTGGAGTAAGGTCAGGGTGGGGACTGAAGCTTTCTTT.

The chain has TRBV27 and TRBJ1-2; 9 bases align to TRBD1. In germline, CDR1 is MNHEY, CDR2 SMNVEV (reference sequence). V trimming: 5 bases; J trimming: 3 bases; junction bases outside the gene matches: 1. The CDR3 totals 13 residues. DNA of the CDR3: TGTGCCAGCAGTAACAGGGGGCACTATGGCTACACCTTC. It is translated as CASSNRGHYGYTF.

This chain links TRBV2 with TRBJ2-5, with a possible D match to TRBD1 (6 bases). Germline V gives CDR1 SNHLY, CDR2 FYNNEI. This CDR3 has 13 residues. Trimming took off 6 bases at V and 9 bases at J, with 17 bases between the two ends. The CDR3 is CASRIQGQVAQYF. The CDR3 DNA follows: TGTGCCAGCAGGATACAGGGCCAGGTTGCCCAGTACTTC.

The genes are TRBV29-1 and TRBJ1-3, with D tentatively TRBD1 (6 bases). The CDR3 extends over 15 amino acids. Trimming pared 7 bases from V and 0 bases from J, leaving 16 bases between. Looked up from germline, CDR1 is SQVTM and CDR2 is ANQGSEA. CDR3 amino acids: CSATGGAISGNTIYF. CDR3 nucleotides: TGCAGCGCCACGGGGGGGGCCATCTCTGGAAACACCATATATTTT.

The chain recombines TRBV5-1 with TRBJ2-3, with 12 bases identical to TRBD2. Germline CDR1 SGHRS, CDR2 YFSETQ. V shed 4 bases and J 10 bases; nucleotides not matched to a gene: 10. This CDR3 has 15 residues. CDR3 DNA: TGCGCCAGCAGCACCGGGACTAGCGGGCCTCTTTCGCAGTATTTT. As protein: CASSTGTSGPLSQYF.

The chain links TRBV5-6 to TRBJ2-7; unclear D gene. Trimming pared 7 bases from V and 0 bases from J, leaving 11 bases between. The CDR3 is 13 amino acids. In germline, CDR1 is SGHDT, CDR2 YYEEEE. The CDR3 protein is CASGPASSYEQYF. The CDR3 DNA reads as TGTGCCAGCGGTCCCGCTAGCTCCTACGAGCAGTACTTC.

This sequence joins TRBV11-3 and TRBJ2-7, with D possibly matching TRBD2 (6 bases). Germline V lookup: CDR1 SGHNT, CDR2 YENEEA. The CDR3 is 15 amino acids. Trimming cost V 5 bases and J 2 bases, with 16 bases left between them. The CDR3 protein is CASSPGGGLPYEQYF. The CDR3 DNA reads TGTGCCAGCAGCCCCGGGGGTGGATTGCCCTACGAGCAGTACTTC.

The chain recombines TRBV5-6 with TRBJ1-1; D ambiguous. Germline V CDR1 and CDR2: SGHDT, YYEEEE. The CDR3 contains 15 residues. Trimming left V 2 bases short and J 3 bases short, with 14 bases between. Written as DNA, the CDR3 is TGTGCCAGCAGCTTTCTTAACAGTCCGGACACTGAAGCTTTCTTT. Its protein is CASSFLNSPDTEAFF.

J is TRBJ1-2 and V is TRBV6-1; D is undetermined. Germline lookup yields CDR1 MNHNS and CDR2 SASEGT. The V gene lost 3 bases and the J gene lost 1 base, with 12 bases spanning the gap. CDR3 size: 15 residues. DNA of the CDR3: TGTGCCAGCAGTGAGGCCGTTGCAGTTAACTATGGCTACACCTTC. Translating gives CASSEAVAVNYGYTF.

The chain employs TRBV15 and TRBJ2-5; D remains ambiguous. CDR1 is LNHNV and CDR2 is YYDKDF in the germline V gene (reference sequence). The CDR3 spans 14 residues. V gave up 5 bases and J gave up 3 bases, with 13 bases separating them. The CDR3 DNA follows: TGTGCCACCAGCCCAGGCAGAACCGAAGAGACCCAGTACTTC. Its translation: CATSPGRTEETQYF.

This clone was detected a few times. This chain links TRBV28 with TRBJ2-7; 11 bases match TRBD2. This CDR3 contains 19 residues. The V gene's germline CDR1 is MDHEN and CDR2 SYDVKM. The ends lost 2 bases at V and 2 bases at J; junction bases unmatched: 14. The chain's CDR3 is CASSLLGTSGPRGTYEQYF. The CDR3 coding sequence is TGTGCCAGCAGTTTACTCGGGACTAGCGGACCCCGAGGGACCTACGAGCAGTACTTC. The full variable domain, its missing parts supplied by reference TRBV28 and TRBJ2-7, is DVKVTQSSRYLVKRTGEKVFLECVQDMDHENMFWYRQDPGLGLRLIYFSYDVKMKEKGDIPEGYSVSREKKERFSLILESASTNQTSMYLCASSLLGTSGPRGTYEQYFGPGTRLTVT.

V is TRBV5-1 and J is TRBJ1-5; no reliable D call. Trimming removed 4 bases from V and 6 bases from J, with 11 bases in between. The germline gives CDR1 SGHRS, CDR2 YFSETQ. The CDR3 sequence is 13 residues long. The CDR3 nucleotides read TGCGCCAGCAGCCCCGCGCGTGGTCAGCCCCAGCATTTT. It is translated as CASSPARGQPQHF.

The rearrangement uses TRBV10-3 and TRBJ2-7, with 12 bases aligning to TRBD1. V dropped 10 bases and J dropped 5; count of bases not matched to a gene: 3. Germline V gives CDR1 ENHRY, CDR2 SYGVKD. The CDR3 is made up of 12 amino acids. The CDR3 DNA reads TGTGCCACCCGGGACAGGGGGCACGAGCAGTACTTC. This gives the protein CATRDRGHEQYF.

The chain couples TRBV3-1 (or the pseudogene TRBV3-2) to TRBJ1-1, with a tentative D call TRBD1 (5 bases). The germline gives CDR1 LGHDT, CDR2 YNNKEL (reference sequence). Between the trimmed V and J ends, which lost 4 bases and 4 bases, there was a span of 16 bases. The CDR3 extends over 15 amino acids. The CDR3: CASSLQMFGGTEAFF. CDR3 nucleotide sequence: TGTGCCAGCAGCCTACAAATGTTCGGGGGCACTGAAGCTTTCTTT.

DNA for the CDR3: TGTGCCAGCAGCTTGAGCAGGGGGGACACCGGGGAGCTGTTTTTT. Protein sequence: CASSLSRGDTGELFF. The chain carries TRBV5-4 and TRBJ2-2; D perhaps matches TRBD1 (7 bases). Trimming removed 1 base at V and 3 bases at J, with 10 bases between. Germline CDR1 SGHNT, CDR2 YYREEE (reference sequence). The CDR3 is 15 residues long. Looking up the rest from reference TRBV5-4 and TRBJ2-2 gives the full variable domain: ETGVTQSPTHLIKTRGQQVTLRCSSQSGHNTVSWYQQALGQGPQFIFQYYREEENGRGNFPPRFSGLQFPNYSSELNVNALELDDSALYLCASSLSRGDTGELFFGEGSRLTVL.

The chain recombines TRBV7-9 with TRBJ2-3, with D perhaps matching TRBD2 (5 bases). Germline V CDR1 and CDR2: SEHNR, FQNEAQ (reference sequence). CDR3 length equals 16 residues. Trimming took off 0 bases at V and 4 bases at J, with 14 bases between the two ends. The CDR3 reads CASSLAGVALSDTQYF. The DNA of the CDR3 is TGTGCCAGCAGCTTAGCGGGAGTAGCGCTATCAGATACGCAGTATTTT.

This chain links TRBV5-1 with TRBJ1-4; TRBD1 agrees at 10 bases. The CDR3 runs 16 residues. V lost 0 bases, J lost 8 bases, and 7 bases stayed unmatched. The V gene's germline CDR1 is SGHRS and CDR2 YFSETQ. The DNA of the CDR3 is TGCGCCAGCAGCTTGGCTCCGGGACAGGGGTACGAAAAACTGTTTTTT. Translated: CASSLAPGQGYEKLFF.